A single sample is the source of the 13 T cell receptor beta chains below, sequenced in a study of human T cells and chemical hapten exposure. Documented time point: patch test 2, 6 weeks after DPC sensitization. As to treatment: therapeutic diphenylcyclopropenone sensitization with weekly scalp DPC. One entry per CDR3 protein, called by TCRdb with MiXCR from the RACE reads. The repertoire includes about 82,000 distinct CDR3 sequences, approximately 6.6% of them detected once, and around 1.3% sits in the top ten. The sequences come from whole blood, collected in connection with sensitization to the hapten diphenylcyclopropenone (DPC). These receptors were obtained from a woman in her thirties with alopecia areata. Some clones in this sample may be carry-over from other donors' samples.

This clonotype was seen more than once but under ten times. This chain connects TRBV19 to TRBJ1-1; 12 bases map to TRBD1. Germline V gene sequence: CDR1 LNHDA, CDR2 SQIVND (reference sequence). This CDR3 is 13 amino acids long. Germline trimming cut 7 bases from V and 5 bases from J; bases unmatched to any gene: 2. In nucleotides, the CDR3 is TGTGCCAGTACGGGACAGGGGGCGACTGAAGCTTTCTTT. Amino acids: CASTGQGATEAFF.

The rearrangement uses TRBV7-2 and TRBJ1-2; 9 nucleotides align to TRBD1. This CDR3 is 14 amino acids long. From germline, CDR1 is SGHTA and CDR2 FQGNSA. V lost 6 bases and J lost 7; bases outside the gene matches: 9. The chain's CDR3 is CASSPGQGTSGYTF. The CDR3 region has the DNA TGTGCCAGCAGTCCGGGACAGGGTACATCTGGCTACACCTTC.

The table lists this clonotype with many counts. The V and J genes are TRBV11-2 and TRBJ2-7; 8 bases are a match to TRBD1. With 4 bases clipped from V and 4 bases from J, the junction kept 18 bases outside the gene matches. CDR1 and CDR2 (germline): SGHAT, FQNNGV. This CDR3 contains 18 residues. The CDR3 DNA follows: TGTGCCAGCAGCTCAATGAGCTTCGGGACAGGACGGCGGTACGAGCAGTACTTC. Its protein is CASSSMSFGTGRRYEQYF.

This clonotype was detected only a few times. The V and J genes are TRBV5-6 and TRBJ2-6, with a weak D call TRBD1 (6 bases). Deletions cut 4 bases from V and 2 bases from J, with 10 bases between. Germline CDR1 reads SGHDT; CDR2 reads YYEEEE. The CDR3 extends over 15 amino acids. The CDR3 loop is CASSRPGAGANVLTF. CDR3 nucleotide sequence: TGTGCCAGCAGCCGCCCAGGGGCTGGGGCCAACGTCCTGACTTTC.

This clonotype was recorded a few times. The chain couples TRBV7-3 to TRBJ1-2, with D perhaps matching TRBD1 (6 bases). Germline CDR1 reads SGHTA; CDR2 reads FQGTGA. The CDR3 contains 15 residues. Trimming took off 4 bases at V and 8 bases at J, with 20 bases between the two ends. The CDR3 sequence is CASSSGGGSSRGYTF. The CDR3 coding sequence is TGTGCCAGCAGCTCCGGGGGCGGCAGCTCCCGGGGCTACACCTTC. The entire variable domain, with the rest obtained from reference TRBV7-3 and TRBJ1-2, is as follows: GAGVSQTPSNKVTEKGKYVELRCDPISGHTALYWYRQSLGQGPEFLIYFQGTGAADDSGLPNDRFFAVRPEGSVSTLKIQRTERGDSAVYLCASSSGGGSSRGYTFGSGTRLTVV.

This clonotype has at least ten counts. The rearrangement uses TRBV18 and TRBJ2-6; no definite D call. CDR1 and CDR2 (germline): KGHSH, LQKENI. The CDR3 runs 17 residues. V was trimmed by 1 base and J by 0 bases, leaving 10 bases between them. The CDR3 reads CASSPLGSHSGANVLTF. The DNA for the CDR3 is TGTGCCAGCTCACCACTTGGCAGCCACTCTGGGGCCAACGTCCTGACTTTC. The variable domain in full, with the rest retrieved from reference TRBV18 and TRBJ2-6, is NAGVMQNPRHLVRRRGQEARLRCSPMKGHSHVYWYRQLPEEGLKFMVYLQKENIIDESGMPKERFSAEFPKEGPSILRIQQVVRGDSAAYFCASSPLGSHSGANVLTFGAGSRLTVL.

Ten or more counts support this clonotype. The V gene is TRBV12-3 or TRBV12-4, the J gene TRBJ1-6; D is perhaps TRBD1 (5 bases). The CDR3 totals 14 residues. Trimming stripped 0 bases from V and 10 bases from J, with 10 bases between. DNA of the CDR3: TGTGCCAGCAGTTTAGCAGGGGTCCTCTCACCCCTCCACTTT. Residues: CASSLAGVLSPLHF.

CDR3 bases: TGCAGTGCCTTCGGGACAGGGGATGAAAAACTGTTTTTT. Translation gives CSAFGTGDEKLFF. This sequence joins TRBV20-1 and TRBJ1-4; 10 positions match TRBD1. This CDR3 is 13 amino acids long. V shed 6 bases, J shed 6 bases, and the junction held 4 bases outside the gene matches. Germline CDR1 DFQATT, CDR2 SNEGSKA (reference sequence).

Ten or more counts support this clonotype. The J gene is TRBJ1-5, the V gene TRBV25-1; D not certain. Germline-derived CDR1 and CDR2 are MGHDK and SYGVNS. V was pared by 4 bases and J by 0 bases, with 7 bases between. CDR3 size: 14 residues. The CDR3 coding sequence is TGTGCCAGCAGTGCCTCCTATAGCAATCAGCCCCAGCATTTT. Its translation is CASSASYSNQPQHF.

This clonotype occurred many times. J is TRBJ2-1 and V is TRBV12-3 or TRBV12-4; D not certain. Trimming pared 7 bases from V and 0 bases from J, leaving 16 bases between. The CDR3 is 16 amino acids. As DNA, the CDR3 is TGTGCCAGCACCGAACATAGGACGAGCTCCTACAATGAGCAGTTCTTC. Its translation is CASTEHRTSSYNEQFF.

This clonotype was detected a few times. This chain links TRBV5-6 with TRBJ1-5; 9 nucleotides agree with TRBD1. This CDR3 is 15 amino acids long. CDR1 is SGHDT, CDR2 YYEEEE, per germline. Trimming at V came to 4 bases and at J to 5 bases, leaving 7 bases not matched to a gene. Here the CDR3 DNA reads TGTGCCAGCAGCGTCCGGGACAGGGTGTATCAGCCCCAGCATTTT. Protein: CASSVRDRVYQPQHF.

This clonotype turned up a few times. The chain carries TRBV3-1 and TRBJ2-7; 11 positions match TRBD2. J gave up 2 bases and V 0 bases, and 6 bases lay outside the gene matches. The CDR3 has 17 residues. Germline loops: CDR1 LGHDT, CDR2 YNNKEL (reference sequence). This CDR3 reads CASSQEMTSGATYEQYF. In DNA form, the CDR3 reads TGTGCCAGCAGCCAAGAGATGACTAGCGGGGCCACCTACGAGCAGTACTTC.

This chain connects TRBV19 to TRBJ2-7; D gene unclear. Trimming cost V 5 bases and J 0 bases, with 14 bases left between them. The V gene's germline CDR1 is LNHDA and CDR2 SQIVND (reference sequence). This CDR3 has 15 residues. The CDR3 DNA is TGTGCCAGTAGTCCAAGAGTCTCCTCCTCCTACGAGCAGTACTTC. It translates to CASSPRVSSSYEQYF.